The 8 T cell receptor beta chains reported below all come from one sample, sequenced in a study of cytomegalovirus exposure and HLA in healthy donors. Primers: 60 Vbeta forward and 13 Jbeta reverse. Assay used: immunoSEQ multiplex PCR; TCRdb lists only in-frame clones, some missing. The sample yields under 200,000 clones, approximately 73% seen once. The specimen was PBMCs. The receptors were gathered from a man in his fifties in good health and CMV-seronegative.

The sample holds a few counts of this clone. V and J are TRBV6-5 and TRBJ1-5; D is perhaps TRBD1 (5 bases). The CDR3 is made up of 13 amino acids. Trimming pared 10 bases from V and 2 bases from J, leaving 12 bases between. Germline V gene sequence: CDR1 MNHEY, CDR2 SVGAGI. The CDR3 loop reads CATGRGGNQPQHF. CDR3 coding DNA: TGTGCCACCGGGAGAGGGGGCAATCAGCCCCAGCATTTT.

V and J are TRBV2 and TRBJ1-1; TRBD1 matches at 9 bases. Per the germline V gene, CDR1 is SNHLY and CDR2 is FYNNEI. The CDR3 is made up of 13 amino acids. The V segment lost 6 bases and the J segment 7 bases; nucleotides outside the gene matches: 6. The CDR3, as DNA: TGTGCCAGCAGCGAACAGGGGGCCCGTGAAGCTTTCTTT. It translates to CASSEQGAREAFF.

This clone was seen only a few times. V gene TRBV2 combines with J gene TRBJ2-7; 7 bases fit TRBD2. After removal of 7 bases from V and 4 bases from J, the junction contained 16 bases not matched to a gene. Germline CDR1 is SNHLY and CDR2 is FYNNEI. The CDR3 covers 16 residues. In DNA, the CDR3 is TGTGCCAGCAATCCGGGAGATAGTCGGGGGGAATACGAGCAGTACTTC. It encodes CASNPGDSRGEYEQYF.

Comments on this clone: An end of the junction differs from the germline gene, which may be a read error. The genes are TRBV7-9 and TRBJ1-4; D possibly corresponds to TRBD1 (5 bases). CDR3 length equals 15 residues. CDR1 is SEHNR, CDR2 FQNEAQ, per germline (reference sequence). In DNA form, the CDR3 reads TGTGCCGGCAGCACCCCCAGGGCGGCTAATGAAAAACTGTTTTTT. Protein sequence: CAGSTPRAANEKLFF.

This clone was seen more than once but under ten times. The chain has TRBV5-6 and TRBJ1-3, with D possibly TRBD1 on 5 matching bases. This CDR3 is built from 14 residues. With 6 bases removed from V and 4 bases from J, the gap between germline ends came to 14 bases. Germline V gives CDR1 SGHDT, CDR2 YYEEEE. The CDR3 sequence: CASTEGGAGNTIYF. The CDR3 DNA reads TGTGCCAGCACTGAAGGAGGGGCCGGAAACACCATATATTTT. The full variable domain, its missing parts supplied by reference TRBV5-6 and TRBJ1-3, is DAGVTQSPTHLIKTRGQQVTLRCSPKSGHDTVSWYQQALGQGPQFIFQYYEEEERQRGNFPDRFSGHQFPNYSSELNVNALLLGDSALYLCASTEGGAGNTIYFGEGSWLTVV.

The chain is built from TRBV6-1 and TRBJ1-5; tentative D call: TRBD1 (5 bases). Trimming left V 7 bases short and J 4 bases short, with 14 bases between. The CDR3 length is 14 residues. CDR1 MNHNS and CDR2 SASEGT come from the germline V gene. The CDR3 is CASNWGVFNQPQHF. CDR3 nucleotides: TGTGCCAGCAATTGGGGCGTGTTTAATCAGCCCCAGCATTTT.

The CDR3 spells CASSSGQGARGANVLTF. CDR3 bases: TGTGCCAGCAGCTCGGGACAGGGGGCGAGAGGGGCCAACGTCCTGACTTTC. This chain joins TRBV5-4 and TRBJ2-6, with 12 bases lining up with TRBD1. Germline values: CDR1 SGHNT, CDR2 YYREEE (reference sequence). V gave up 3 bases and J gave up 4 bases; unmatched junction bases: 5. CDR3 length: 17 amino acids.

This sequence joins TRBV6-1 and TRBJ2-7, with D maybe TRBD1 (6 bases). Germline assignment: CDR1 MNHNS and CDR2 SASEGT. This CDR3 contains 16 residues. V was cut by 1 base and J by 4 bases, with 17 bases left in between. The CDR3 protein is CASSEGVGQSYYEQYF. DNA for the CDR3: TGTGCCAGCAGTGAAGGAGTTGGACAGTCATATTACGAGCAGTACTTC.